This passage covers 24 T cell receptor beta chains from one sample sequenced in a study of spatial heterogeneity in lung cancer. TCRdb processed the 5' RACE reads anew with MiXCR; each CDR3 protein has one entry. This repertoire shows approximately 44,000 distinct CDR3 sequences, around 13% found once; its top ten account for 55% to 70%. The time point here: sample taken at primary tumor resection. Material: PBMCs, obtained at surgery. All receptors derive from a male donor with early-stage non-small cell lung cancer.

This clonotype has only a few counts. The chain has TRBV10-3 and TRBJ2-7, with D possibly matching TRBD2 (6 bases). Germline V gene lookup returns CDR1 ENHRY and CDR2 SYGVKD. The CDR3 is made up of 14 amino acids. V was pared by 5 bases and J by 1 base, with 12 bases between. The CDR3 coding sequence is TGTGCCATCAGTAGCGGAGGGCAGTCCTACGAGCAGTACTTC. As protein: CAISSGGQSYEQYF.

This chain joins TRBV2 and TRBJ1-1, with D perhaps TRBD1 (5 bases). Trimming shortened V by 6 bases and J by 1 base, and 15 bases separated the two germline ends. This CDR3 comprises 15 residues. In germline, CDR1 is SNHLY, CDR2 FYNNEI. CDR3 residues: CASRFMGEKNTEAFF. Here the CDR3 DNA reads TGTGCCAGCAGGTTTATGGGGGAAAAGAACACTGAAGCTTTCTTT.

The gene calls are TRBV12-3 or TRBV12-4 and TRBJ1-3, with 7 bases that match TRBD1. Trimming at V came to 5 bases and at J to 1 base, leaving 2 bases not matched to a gene. CDR3 length: 14 residues. CDR3: CASSQGGSGNTIYF. The CDR3 nucleotides read TGTGCCAGCAGTCAGGGGGGGTCTGGAAACACCATATATTTT.

The rearrangement joins TRBV20-1 to TRBJ1-1; no firm D call. V was shortened by 4 bases and J by 7 bases, with 13 bases between the two germline ends. Per germline, CDR1 DFQATT and CDR2 SNEGSKA (reference sequence). The CDR3 runs to 12 residues. The CDR3 DNA reads TGCAGTGCTATCGCGGGCGCCGGTGAAGCTTTCTTT. Translated, it gives CSAIAGAGEAFF.

This clonotype was recorded many times. V gene TRBV6-1 combines with J gene TRBJ2-3; D not certain. The ends were cut back, 6 bases at V and 0 bases at J, with 4 bases in the middle. Germline V gene lookup returns CDR1 MNHNS and CDR2 SASEGT. This CDR3 is 12 amino acids long. The CDR3 DNA reads as TGTGCCAGCAGGACTAGCACAGATACGCAGTATTTT. Protein: CASRTSTDTQYF.

This chain connects TRBV5-1 to TRBJ1-1; possible D gene TRBD1, 6 bases. The CDR3 totals 16 residues. The ends were cut back, 3 bases at V and 4 bases at J, with 19 bases in the middle. CDR1 and CDR2 (germline): SGHRS, YFSETQ. CDR3 nucleotides: TGCGCCAGCAGCTGGCGGATAGGTCAGGGGTCCACTGAAGCTTTCTTT. Translation gives CASSWRIGQGSTEAFF.

This clonotype has ten or more counts. V gene TRBV6-6 combines with J gene TRBJ1-5, with D perhaps matching TRBD1 (5 bases). Trimming stripped 8 bases from V and 4 bases from J, with 12 bases between. Germline assignment: CDR1 MNHNY and CDR2 SVGAGI (reference sequence). This CDR3 is built from 13 residues. The CDR3 region is CASWAGKNQPQHF. The DNA of the CDR3 is TGTGCCAGCTGGGCAGGGAAGAATCAGCCCCAGCATTTT.

The chain carries TRBV27 and TRBJ2-7; TRBD2 matches at 7 bases. Germline V gene lookup returns CDR1 MNHEY and CDR2 SMNVEV (reference sequence). V lost 6 bases, J lost 5 bases, and 13 bases stayed unmatched. CDR3 length: 15 amino acids. The CDR3 coding sequence is TGTGCCAGCAGGCCCATCAGCCGTCGGGGGGACGAGCAGTACTTC. Protein product: CASRPISRRGDEQYF.

This clonotype has more than one count but fewer than ten. V gene TRBV19 combines with J gene TRBJ1-2, with a possible D match to TRBD1 (5 bases). This CDR3 comprises 17 residues. CDR1 LNHDA and CDR2 SQIVND come from the germline V gene (reference sequence). Deletions cut 3 bases from V and 7 bases from J, with 24 bases between. This CDR3 is CASSMQTIQTGSVGYTF. The DNA of the CDR3 is TGTGCCAGTAGTATGCAGACCATCCAAACAGGCTCTGTTGGCTACACCTTC.

This clonotype was detected a few times. The CDR3 protein is CASSVDPGLSGNTIYF. In nucleotides, the CDR3 is TGTGCCAGCAGCGTAGACCCAGGCCTGTCTGGAAACACCATATATTTT. The V gene is TRBV9, the J gene TRBJ1-3; unclear D gene. The CDR3 is 16 amino acids. Germline V lookup: CDR1 SGDLS, CDR2 YYNGEE. V lost 0 bases, J lost 1 base, and 11 bases lay in between.

The chain has TRBV20-1 and TRBJ1-2; 9 bases fit TRBD1. This CDR3 has 10 amino acids. The trim removed 6 bases at V and 10 bases at J, leaving 3 bases unmatched. Germline V gene lookup returns CDR1 DFQATT and CDR2 SNEGSKA (reference sequence). CDR3: CSAGTGYYTF. CDR3 DNA: TGCAGTGCCGGGACAGGGTACTACACCTTC.

This clonotype was seen only a few times. The J gene is TRBJ1-4, the V gene TRBV20-1; D gene uncertain. Germline assignment: CDR1 DFQATT and CDR2 SNEGSKA (reference sequence). The CDR3 runs 13 residues. V was shortened by 3 bases and J by 10 bases, with 15 bases between the two germline ends. CDR3 in amino acids: CSASTDQVGKLFF. The CDR3 nucleotides read TGCAGTGCTAGCACAGACCAGGTTGGAAAACTGTTTTTT.

This clonotype has ten or more counts. The V and J genes are TRBV2 and TRBJ2-3; 8 bases fit TRBD2. CDR3 length: 15 amino acids. V was pared by 7 bases and J by 1 base, with 7 bases of the junction left unmatched. Germline values: CDR1 SNHLY, CDR2 FYNNEI. The CDR3 is CASTTQLAGTDTQYF. The CDR3 DNA is TGTGCCAGCACTACCCAACTAGCGGGCACAGATACGCAGTATTTT.

This clonotype was seen ten or more times. Here the CDR3 reads CASSHPTRTGRGTEAFF. The DNA for the CDR3 is TGCGCCAGCAGCCATCCCACCCGGACAGGGCGGGGCACTGAAGCTTTCTTT. The chain recombines TRBV4-1 with TRBJ1-1; 8 bases map to TRBD1. CDR3 length: 17 residues. Losses at the gene ends were 3 bases for V and 4 bases for J; bases not matched to a gene: 13. From germline, CDR1 is MGHRA and CDR2 YSYEKL.

This clonotype occurred a few times. This chain connects TRBV5-1 to TRBJ1-1, with 7 nucleotides matching TRBD1. After removal of 0 bases from V and 4 bases from J, the junction contained 3 bases not matched to a gene. The germline CDR1 and CDR2 sequences are SGHRS and YFSETQ. The CDR3 extends over 14 amino acids. CDR3 protein: CASSLDRGTTEAFF. Here the CDR3 DNA reads TGCGCCAGCAGCTTGGACAGGGGTACCACTGAAGCTTTCTTT.

The chain employs TRBV7-2 and TRBJ2-5; 8 bases align to TRBD2. Germline V lookup: CDR1 SGHTA, CDR2 FQGNSA. V lost 5 bases, J lost 5 bases, and 13 bases stayed unmatched. This CDR3 is built from 16 residues. The CDR3: CASSPQASGSGETQYF. The CDR3 bases are TGTGCCAGCAGCCCACAGGCCAGCGGGAGTGGGGAGACCCAGTACTTC.

This clonotype has at least ten counts. V usage is TRBV12-3 or TRBV12-4 and J usage is TRBJ1-2; D remains ambiguous. CDR3 size: 14 residues. The V and J ends lost 4 bases and 1 base respectively, with 10 bases between them. CDR3 nucleotides: TGTGCCAGCAGTTCCAGTCTTCTTAACTATGGCTACACCTTC. It specifies CASSSSLLNYGYTF.

V and J are TRBV9 and TRBJ2-3; D might be TRBD1 or TRBD2, each matching 6 bases. V was cut by 2 bases and J by 4 bases, with 11 bases left in between. Per the germline V gene, CDR1 is SGDLS and CDR2 is YYNGEE. The CDR3 loop spans 14 amino acids. The CDR3 region has the DNA TGTGCCAGCAGCGTCCGGGGGCGGGCAGATACGCAGTATTTT. The encoded protein is CASSVRGRADTQYF.

The chain recombines TRBV12-5 with TRBJ2-5, with D unclear. CDR3 length equals 13 residues. Germline loops: CDR1 LGHNT, CDR2 FRNRAP. Trimming stripped 5 bases from V and 4 bases from J, with 11 bases between. The CDR3 nucleotides are TGTGCTAGTGGTAAAAGGGTTTTAGAGACCCAGTACTTC. Its protein product is CASGKRVLETQYF. Combining the CDR3 with reference TRBV12-5 and TRBJ2-5 gives the whole variable domain DARVTQTPRHKVTEMGQEVTMRCQPILGHNTVFWYRQTMMQGLELLAYFRNRAPLDDSGMPKDRFSAEMPDATLATLKIQPSEPRDSAVYFCASGKRVLETQYFGPGTRLLVL.

The chain is built from TRBV9 and TRBJ2-1, with 9 bases lining up with TRBD2. Germline assignment: CDR1 SGDLS and CDR2 YYNGEE. The CDR3 is made up of 16 amino acids. J lost 10 bases, V lost 0 bases, and 11 bases had no gene match. The CDR3 nucleotides are TGTGCCAGCAGCGTAGACGGCGGGAGGGTATTATCGGAGCAGTTCTTC. Residues: CASSVDGGRVLSEQFF.

A few counts support this clonotype. The genes are TRBV9 and TRBJ1-5; perhaps TRBD1 as D (6 bases). The V end lost 1 base, the J end lost 0 bases, and 8 bases lay between the germline ends. This CDR3 contains 15 residues. Germline V lookup: CDR1 SGDLS, CDR2 YYNGEE. CDR3 nucleotides: TGTGCCAGCAGCGTATCAGGGGATAGCAATCAGCCCCAGCATTTT. It is translated as CASSVSGDSNQPQHF. Complete variable domain (other parts from reference TRBV9 and TRBJ1-5): DSGVTQTPKHLITATGQRVTLRCSPRSGDLSVYWYQQSLDQGLQFLIQYYNGEERAKGNILERFSAQQFPDLHSELNLSSLELGDSALYFCASSVSGDSNQPQHFGDGTRLSIL.

This clonotype occurred many times. J is TRBJ2-4 and V is TRBV28, with D maybe TRBD2 (5 bases). CDR3 length: 13 residues. Germline V gene sequence: CDR1 MDHEN, CDR2 SYDVKM. The V end was cut by 8 bases, the J end by 7 bases, with 15 bases between. The CDR3 loop reads CASGSPGSNIQYF. DNA of the CDR3: TGTGCCAGCGGATCACCGGGGTCTAACATTCAGTACTTC.

The rearrangement links TRBV25-1 to TRBJ2-1; TRBD2 aligns across 9 bases. CDR1 is MGHDK and CDR2 is SYGVNS in the germline V gene. V lost 7 bases and J lost 1; bases outside the gene matches: 2. CDR3 size: 14 residues. The DNA for the CDR3 is TGTGCCAGCACACTAGCGGGTTCCTACAATGAGCAGTTCTTC. This gives the protein CASTLAGSYNEQFF.

CDR3 region: CSVTLSLGEKLFF. CDR3 sequence (DNA): TGCAGCGTGACCCTTTCTTTGGGTGAAAAACTGTTTTTT. The V and J genes are TRBV29-1 and TRBJ1-4; no firm D call. This CDR3 region has 13 residues. The germline V and J ends were trimmed by 6 bases and 7 bases, with 15 bases remaining between them. Germline V lookup: CDR1 SQVTM, CDR2 ANQGSEA.